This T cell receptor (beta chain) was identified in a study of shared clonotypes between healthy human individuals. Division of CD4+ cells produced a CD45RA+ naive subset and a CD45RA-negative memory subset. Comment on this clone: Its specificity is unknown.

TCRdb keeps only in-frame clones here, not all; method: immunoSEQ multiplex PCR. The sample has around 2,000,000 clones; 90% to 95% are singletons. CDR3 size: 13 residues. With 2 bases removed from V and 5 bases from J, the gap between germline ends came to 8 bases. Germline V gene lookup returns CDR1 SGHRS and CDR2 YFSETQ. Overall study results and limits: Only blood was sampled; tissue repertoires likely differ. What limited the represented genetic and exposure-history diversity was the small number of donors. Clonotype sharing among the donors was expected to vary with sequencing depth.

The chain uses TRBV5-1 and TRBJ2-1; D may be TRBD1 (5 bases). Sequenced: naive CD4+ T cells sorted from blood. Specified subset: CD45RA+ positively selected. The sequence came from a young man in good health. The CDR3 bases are TGCGCCAGCAGCTTTTGGACAAACAATGAGCAGTTCTTC. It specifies CASSFWTNNEQFF.